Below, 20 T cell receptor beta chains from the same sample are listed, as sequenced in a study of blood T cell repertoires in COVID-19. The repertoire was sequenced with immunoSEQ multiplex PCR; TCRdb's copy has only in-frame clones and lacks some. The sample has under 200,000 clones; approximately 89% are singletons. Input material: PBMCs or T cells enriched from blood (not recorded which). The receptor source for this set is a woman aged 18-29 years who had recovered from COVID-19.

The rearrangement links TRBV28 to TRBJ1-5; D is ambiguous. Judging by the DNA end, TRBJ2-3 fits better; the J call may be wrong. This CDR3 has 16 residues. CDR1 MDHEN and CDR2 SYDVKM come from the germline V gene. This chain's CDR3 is CASSFYGLFSNQPQYF. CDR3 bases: TGTGCCAGCAGTTTTTATGGCCTCTTTAGCAATCAGCCCCAGTATTTT.

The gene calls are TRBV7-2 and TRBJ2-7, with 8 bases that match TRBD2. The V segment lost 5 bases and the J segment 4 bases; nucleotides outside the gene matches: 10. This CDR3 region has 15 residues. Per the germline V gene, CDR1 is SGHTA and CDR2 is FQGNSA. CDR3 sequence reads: CASSPRGSGIYEQYF. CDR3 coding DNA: TGTGCCAGCAGCCCAAGGGGTAGCGGGATTTACGAGCAGTACTTC.

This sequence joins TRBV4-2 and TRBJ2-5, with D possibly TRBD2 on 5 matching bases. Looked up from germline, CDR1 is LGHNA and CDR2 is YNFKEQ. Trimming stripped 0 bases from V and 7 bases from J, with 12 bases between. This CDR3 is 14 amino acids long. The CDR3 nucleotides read TGTGCCAGCAGCCAAGACGCTAGCCGGTCGACCCAGTACTTC. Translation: CASSQDASRSTQYF.

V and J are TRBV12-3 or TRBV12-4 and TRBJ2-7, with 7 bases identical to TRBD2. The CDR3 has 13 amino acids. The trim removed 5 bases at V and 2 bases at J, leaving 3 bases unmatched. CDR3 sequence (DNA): TGTGCCAGCAGTCGGGACTACACCTACGAGCAGTACTTC. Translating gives CASSRDYTYEQYF.

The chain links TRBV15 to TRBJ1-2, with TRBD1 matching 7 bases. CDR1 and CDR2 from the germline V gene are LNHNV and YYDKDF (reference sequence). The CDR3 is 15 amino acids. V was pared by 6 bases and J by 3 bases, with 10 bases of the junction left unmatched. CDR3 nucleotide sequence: TGTGCCACCAGGGTCTCAACAGGGGCGCACTATGGCTACACCTTC. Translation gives CATRVSTGAHYGYTF.

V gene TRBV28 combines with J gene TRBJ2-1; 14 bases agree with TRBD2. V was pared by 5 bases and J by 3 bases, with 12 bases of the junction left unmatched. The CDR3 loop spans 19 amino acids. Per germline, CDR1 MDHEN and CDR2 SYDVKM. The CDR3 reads CASSPGLAGGPGRYNEQFF. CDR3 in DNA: TGTGCCAGCAGTCCCGGACTAGCGGGAGGCCCGGGGCGCTACAATGAGCAGTTCTTC.

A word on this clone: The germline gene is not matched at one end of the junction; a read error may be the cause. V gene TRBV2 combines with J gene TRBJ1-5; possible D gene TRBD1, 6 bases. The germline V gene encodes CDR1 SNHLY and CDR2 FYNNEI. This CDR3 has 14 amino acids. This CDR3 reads CASSADSSDQPQHF. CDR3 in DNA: TGTGCCAGCAGCGCGGACAGTAGCGATCAGCCCCAGCATTTT.

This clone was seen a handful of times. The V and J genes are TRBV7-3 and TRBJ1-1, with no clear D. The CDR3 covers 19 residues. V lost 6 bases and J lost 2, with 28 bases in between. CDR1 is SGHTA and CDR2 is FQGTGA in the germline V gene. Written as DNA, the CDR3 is TGTGCCAGCAGTTCCAACCTGGCGGCAGATAAAAGTTTCAACACTGAAGCTTTCTTT. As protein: CASSSNLAADKSFNTEAFF. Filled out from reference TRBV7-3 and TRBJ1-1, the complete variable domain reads GAGVSQTPSNKVTEKGKYVELRCDPISGHTALYWYRQSLGQGPEFLIYFQGTGAADDSGLPNDRFFAVRPEGSVSTLKIQRTERGDSAVYLCASSSNLAADKSFNTEAFFGQGTRLTVV.

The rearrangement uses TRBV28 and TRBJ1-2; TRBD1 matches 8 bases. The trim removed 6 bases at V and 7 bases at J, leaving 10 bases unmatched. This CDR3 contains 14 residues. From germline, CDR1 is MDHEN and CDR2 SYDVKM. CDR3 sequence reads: CASRSDRERRGYTF. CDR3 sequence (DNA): TGTGCCAGCAGATCGGACAGGGAACGACGTGGCTACACCTTC.

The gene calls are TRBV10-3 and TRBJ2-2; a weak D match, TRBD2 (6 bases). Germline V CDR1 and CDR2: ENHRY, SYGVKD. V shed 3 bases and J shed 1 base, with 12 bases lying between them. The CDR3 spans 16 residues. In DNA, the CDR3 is TGTGCCATCAGTGACCCCGGAGGGAGGAACACCGGGGAGCTGTTTTTT. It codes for CAISDPGGRNTGELFF.

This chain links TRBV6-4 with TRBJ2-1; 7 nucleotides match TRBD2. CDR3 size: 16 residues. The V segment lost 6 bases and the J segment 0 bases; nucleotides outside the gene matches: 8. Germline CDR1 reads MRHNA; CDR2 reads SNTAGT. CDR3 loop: CASSDLSGLSYNEQFF. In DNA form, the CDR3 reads TGTGCCAGCAGCGACCTTAGCGGGCTCTCCTACAATGAGCAGTTCTTC.

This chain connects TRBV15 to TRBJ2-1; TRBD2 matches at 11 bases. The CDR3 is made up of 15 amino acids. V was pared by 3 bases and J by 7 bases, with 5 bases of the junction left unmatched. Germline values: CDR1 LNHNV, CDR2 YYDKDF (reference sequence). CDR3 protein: CATSSTSGRRNEQFF. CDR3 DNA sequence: TGTGCCACCAGCAGCACTAGCGGGAGACGGAATGAGCAGTTCTTC.

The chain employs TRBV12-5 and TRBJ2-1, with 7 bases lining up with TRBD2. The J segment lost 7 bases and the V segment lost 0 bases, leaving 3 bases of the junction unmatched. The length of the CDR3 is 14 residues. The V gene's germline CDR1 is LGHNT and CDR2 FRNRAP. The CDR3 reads CASGLVWEGNEQFF. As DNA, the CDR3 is TGTGCTAGTGGTTTGGTATGGGAGGGAAATGAGCAGTTCTTC.

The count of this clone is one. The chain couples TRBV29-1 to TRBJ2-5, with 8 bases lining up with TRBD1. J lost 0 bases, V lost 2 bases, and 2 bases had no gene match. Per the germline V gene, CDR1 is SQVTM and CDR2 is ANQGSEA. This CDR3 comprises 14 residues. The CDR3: CSVEYRGYQETQYF. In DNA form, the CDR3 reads TGCAGCGTTGAATACAGGGGGTACCAAGAGACCCAGTACTTC. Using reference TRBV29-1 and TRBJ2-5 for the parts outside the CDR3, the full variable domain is SAVISQKPSRDICQRGTSLTIQCQVDSQVTMMFWYRQQPGQSLTLIATANQGSEATYESGFVIDKFPISRPNLTFSTLTVSNMSPEDSSIYLCSVEYRGYQETQYFGPGTRLLVL.

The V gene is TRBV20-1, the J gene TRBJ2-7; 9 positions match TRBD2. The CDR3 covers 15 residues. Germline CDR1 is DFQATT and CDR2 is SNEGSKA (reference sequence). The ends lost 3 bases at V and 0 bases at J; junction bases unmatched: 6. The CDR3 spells CSASQGLAFSYEQYF. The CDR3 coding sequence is TGCAGTGCTAGTCAGGGACTAGCTTTCTCCTACGAGCAGTACTTC.

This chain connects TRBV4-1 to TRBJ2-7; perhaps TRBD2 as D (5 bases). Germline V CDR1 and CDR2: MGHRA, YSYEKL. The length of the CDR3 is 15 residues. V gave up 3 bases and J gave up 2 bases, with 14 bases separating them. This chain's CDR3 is CASSQRAGPPYEQYF. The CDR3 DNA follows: TGCGCCAGCAGCCAGAGGGCCGGCCCCCCCTACGAGCAGTACTTC.

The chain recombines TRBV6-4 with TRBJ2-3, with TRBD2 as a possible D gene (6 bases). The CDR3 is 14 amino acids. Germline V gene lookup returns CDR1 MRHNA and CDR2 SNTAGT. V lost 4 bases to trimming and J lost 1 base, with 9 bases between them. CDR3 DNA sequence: TGTGCCAGCAGTGTGGAGGGCGGCACAGATACGCAGTATTTT. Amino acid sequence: CASSVEGGTDTQYF.

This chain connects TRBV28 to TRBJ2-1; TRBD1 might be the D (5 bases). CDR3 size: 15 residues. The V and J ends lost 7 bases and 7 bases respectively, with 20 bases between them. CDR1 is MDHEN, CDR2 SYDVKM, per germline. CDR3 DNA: TGTGCCAGCACCAAACGTAGGGGTCTCCGTAATGAGCAGTTCTTC. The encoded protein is CASTKRRGLRNEQFF.

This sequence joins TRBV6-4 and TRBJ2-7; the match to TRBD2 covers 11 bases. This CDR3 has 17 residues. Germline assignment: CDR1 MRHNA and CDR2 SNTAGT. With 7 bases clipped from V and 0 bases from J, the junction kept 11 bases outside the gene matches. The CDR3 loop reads CASNPLTSGSFSYEQYF. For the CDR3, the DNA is TGTGCCAGCAACCCTCTCACTAGCGGGAGTTTCTCCTACGAGCAGTACTTC.

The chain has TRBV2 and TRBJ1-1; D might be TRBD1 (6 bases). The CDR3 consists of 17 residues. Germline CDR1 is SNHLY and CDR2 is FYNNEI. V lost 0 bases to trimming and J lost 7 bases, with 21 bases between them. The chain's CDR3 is CASSEARMGAPGSEAFF. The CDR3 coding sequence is TGTGCCAGCAGTGAAGCGCGTATGGGGGCCCCGGGGAGTGAAGCTTTCTTT.